What follows describes a single TCR beta chain. These data originate in a study of blood T cell repertoires in COVID-19. Study background: Researchers got acute and convalescent COVID-19 samples from the United States, Italy and Spain.

Authors' methods: Estimation of nucleated cell counts relied on the amplification of reference gene primers. This table comes from immunoSEQ multiplex PCR, and its TCRdb copy is limited to in-frame clones, with some not included. V, J and clone size are those of that table, while D and trimming were read from the DNA. The sample includes 110,000 to 150,000 clones, roughly 84% of them seen just once. This CDR3 comprises 15 residues. V lost 6 bases, J lost 6 bases, and 7 bases stayed unmatched. Germline V lookup: CDR1 SNHLY, CDR2 FYNNEI. The V gene is TRBV2, the J gene TRBJ2-1; 11 bases map to TRBD1. The sequence was obtained from a human donor in a cohort sampled during active COVID-19. Material: peripheral blood. DNA for the CDR3: TGTGCCAGCAGGGACCCGGGACAGGGGGGCAATGAGCAGTTCTTC. Protein sequence: CASRDPGQGGNEQFF.